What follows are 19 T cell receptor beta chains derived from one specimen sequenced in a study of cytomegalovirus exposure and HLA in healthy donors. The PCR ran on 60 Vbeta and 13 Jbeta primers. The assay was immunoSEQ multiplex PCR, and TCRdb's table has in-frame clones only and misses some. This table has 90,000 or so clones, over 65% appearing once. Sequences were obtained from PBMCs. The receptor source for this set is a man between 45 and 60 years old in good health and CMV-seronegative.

CDR3 bases: TGTGCCAGCTCACCAGACGGAGGGAGGGATGAAAAACTGTTTTTT. Translating it yields CASSPDGGRDEKLFF. The rearrangement links TRBV18 to TRBJ1-4; D unresolved. CDR1 is KGHSH, CDR2 LQKENI, per germline. With 2 bases removed from V and 6 bases from J, the gap between germline ends came to 13 bases. The CDR3 has 15 residues.

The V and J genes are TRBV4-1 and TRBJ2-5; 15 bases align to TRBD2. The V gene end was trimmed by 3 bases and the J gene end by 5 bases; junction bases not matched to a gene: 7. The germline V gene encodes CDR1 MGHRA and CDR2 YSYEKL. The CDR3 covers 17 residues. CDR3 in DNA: TGCGCCAGCAGCCAGCCGGGACTAGCGGGAGGCCAGGAGACCCAGTACTTC. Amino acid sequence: CASSQPGLAGGQETQYF.

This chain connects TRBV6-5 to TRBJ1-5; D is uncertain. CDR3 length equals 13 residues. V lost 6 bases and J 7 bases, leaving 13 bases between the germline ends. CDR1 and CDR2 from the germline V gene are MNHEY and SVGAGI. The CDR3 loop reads CASSPAARQPQHF. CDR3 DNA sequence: TGTGCCAGCAGCCCAGCGGCGAGGCAGCCCCAGCATTTT.

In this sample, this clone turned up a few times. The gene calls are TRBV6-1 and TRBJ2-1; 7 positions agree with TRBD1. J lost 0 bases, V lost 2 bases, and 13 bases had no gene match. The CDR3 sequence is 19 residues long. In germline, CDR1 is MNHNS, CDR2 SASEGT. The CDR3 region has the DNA TGTGCCAGCAGTGAATGGGCTCCGAAGGGGGCGAGCTCCTACAATGAGCAGTTCTTC. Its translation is CASSEWAPKGASSYNEQFF.

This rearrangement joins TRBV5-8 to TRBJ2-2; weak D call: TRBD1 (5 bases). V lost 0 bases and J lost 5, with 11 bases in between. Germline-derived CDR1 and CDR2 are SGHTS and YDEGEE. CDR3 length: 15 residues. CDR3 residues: CASSLAQGGTGELFF. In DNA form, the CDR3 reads TGTGCCAGCAGCTTGGCTCAGGGTGGAACCGGGGAGCTGTTTTTT. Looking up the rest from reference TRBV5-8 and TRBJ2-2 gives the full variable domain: EAGVTQSPTHLIKTRGQQATLRCSPISGHTSVYWYQQALGLGLQFLLWYDEGEERNRGNFPPRFSGRQFPNYSSELNVNALELEDSALYLCASSLAQGGTGELFFGEGSRLTVL.

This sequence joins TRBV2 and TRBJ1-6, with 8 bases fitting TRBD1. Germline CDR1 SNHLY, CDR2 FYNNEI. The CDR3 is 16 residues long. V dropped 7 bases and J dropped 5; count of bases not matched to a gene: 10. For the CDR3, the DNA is TGTGCCAGCACCCCGGACAGGGTGCCGAATAATTCACCCCTCCACTTT. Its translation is CASTPDRVPNNSPLHF.

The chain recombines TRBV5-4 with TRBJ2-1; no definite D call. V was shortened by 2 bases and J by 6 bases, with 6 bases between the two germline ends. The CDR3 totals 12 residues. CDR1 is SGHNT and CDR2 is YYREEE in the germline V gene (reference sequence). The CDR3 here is CASSFTGNEQFF. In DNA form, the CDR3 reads TGTGCCAGCAGCTTCACGGGCAATGAGCAGTTCTTC.

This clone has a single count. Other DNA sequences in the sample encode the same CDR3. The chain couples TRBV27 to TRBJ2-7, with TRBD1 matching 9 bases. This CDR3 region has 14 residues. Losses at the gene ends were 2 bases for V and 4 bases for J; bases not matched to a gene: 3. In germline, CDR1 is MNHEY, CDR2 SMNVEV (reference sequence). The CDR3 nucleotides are TGTGCCAGCAGTTTAGACAGGGGGGCGTACGAGCAGTACTTC. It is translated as CASSLDRGAYEQYF.

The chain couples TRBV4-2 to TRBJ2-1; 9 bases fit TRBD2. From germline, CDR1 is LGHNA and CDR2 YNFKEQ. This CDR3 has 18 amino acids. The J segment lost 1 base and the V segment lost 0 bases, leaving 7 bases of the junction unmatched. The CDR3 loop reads CASSQDLVTSGSYNEQFF. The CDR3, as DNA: TGTGCCAGCAGCCAAGATTTGGTGACTAGCGGTTCCTACAATGAGCAGTTCTTC.

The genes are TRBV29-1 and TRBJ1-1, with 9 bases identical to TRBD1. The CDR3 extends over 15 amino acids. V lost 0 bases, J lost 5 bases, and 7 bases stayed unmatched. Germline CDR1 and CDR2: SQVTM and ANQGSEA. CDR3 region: CSVEDSTGGGTEAFF. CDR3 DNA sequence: TGCAGCGTTGAAGATTCGACAGGGGGGGGGACTGAAGCTTTCTTT.

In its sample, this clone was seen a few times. The CDR3 is CASSGLIYTGELFF. As DNA, the CDR3 is TGTGCCAGCAGCGGACTTATTTACACCGGGGAGCTGTTTTTT. V gene TRBV2 combines with J gene TRBJ2-2, with D perhaps TRBD2 (5 bases). This CDR3 has 14 amino acids. CDR1 and CDR2 from the germline V gene are SNHLY and FYNNEI. V was trimmed by 6 bases and J by 3 bases, leaving 11 bases between them.

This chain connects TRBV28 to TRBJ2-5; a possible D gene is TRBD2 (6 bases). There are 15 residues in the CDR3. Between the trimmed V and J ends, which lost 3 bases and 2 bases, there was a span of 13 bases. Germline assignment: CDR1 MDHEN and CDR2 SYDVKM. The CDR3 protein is CASSFGGTSQETQYF. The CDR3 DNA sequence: TGTGCCAGCAGTTTCGGAGGGACCAGTCAAGAGACCCAGTACTTC.

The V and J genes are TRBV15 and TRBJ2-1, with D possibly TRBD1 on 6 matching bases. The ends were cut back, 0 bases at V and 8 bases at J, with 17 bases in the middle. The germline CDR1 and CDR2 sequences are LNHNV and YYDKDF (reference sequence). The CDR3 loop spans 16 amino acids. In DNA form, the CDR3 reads TGTGCCACCAGCAGAGATTCTGGCAGGGGACGTGATGAGCAGTTCTTC. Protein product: CATSRDSGRGRDEQFF.

This CDR3 reads CASSRRGETQYF. The CDR3 DNA sequence: TGTGCCAGTAGTCGCAGGGGAGAGACCCAGTACTTC. The V call is TRBV19, the J call TRBJ2-5; TRBD1 is a possible D gene (6 bases). V shed 5 bases and J shed 4 bases, with 8 bases lying between them. Germline V lookup: CDR1 LNHDA, CDR2 SQIVND (reference sequence). The CDR3 has 12 residues. The full variable domain, completed using reference TRBV19 and TRBJ2-5, is DGGITQSPKYLFRKEGQNVTLSCEQNLNHDAMYWYRQDPGQGLRLIYYSQIVNDFQKGDIAEGYSVSREKKESFPLTVTSAQKNPTAFYLCASSRRGETQYFGPGTRLLVL.

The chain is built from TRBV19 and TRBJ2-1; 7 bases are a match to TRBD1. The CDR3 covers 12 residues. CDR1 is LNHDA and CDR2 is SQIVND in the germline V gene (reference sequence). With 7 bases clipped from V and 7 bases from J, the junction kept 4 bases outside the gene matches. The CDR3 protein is CASKPRGNEQFF. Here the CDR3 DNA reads TGTGCCAGTAAACCCAGGGGGAATGAGCAGTTCTTC.

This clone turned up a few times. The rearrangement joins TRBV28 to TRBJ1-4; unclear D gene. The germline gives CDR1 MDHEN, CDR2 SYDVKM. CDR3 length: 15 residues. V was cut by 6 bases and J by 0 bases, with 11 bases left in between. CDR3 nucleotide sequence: TGTGCCAGCAGGGGTTCACTATCAACTAATGAAAAACTGTTTTTT. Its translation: CASRGSLSTNEKLFF.

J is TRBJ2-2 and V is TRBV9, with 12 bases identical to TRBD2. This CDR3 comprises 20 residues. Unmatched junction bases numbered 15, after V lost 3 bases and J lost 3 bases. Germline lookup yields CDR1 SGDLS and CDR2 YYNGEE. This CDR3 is CASSDPSGRAGSMDTGELFF. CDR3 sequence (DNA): TGTGCCAGCAGCGATCCTAGCGGGAGGGCCGGGAGTATGGACACCGGGGAGCTGTTTTTT.

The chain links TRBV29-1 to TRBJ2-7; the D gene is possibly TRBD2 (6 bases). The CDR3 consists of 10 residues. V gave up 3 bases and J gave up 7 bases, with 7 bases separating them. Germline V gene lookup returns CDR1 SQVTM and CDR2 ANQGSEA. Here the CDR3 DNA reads TGCAGCGTTGAGGAGGGGGAGCAGTACTTC. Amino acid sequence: CSVEEGEQYF.

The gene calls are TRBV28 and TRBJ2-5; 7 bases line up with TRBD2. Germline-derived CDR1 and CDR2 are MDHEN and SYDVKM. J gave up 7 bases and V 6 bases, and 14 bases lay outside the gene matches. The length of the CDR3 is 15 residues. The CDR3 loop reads CASSQGLRTRATQYF. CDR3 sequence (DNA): TGTGCCAGCAGCCAAGGACTGCGGACTAGAGCGACCCAGTACTTC. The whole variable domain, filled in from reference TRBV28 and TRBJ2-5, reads DVKVTQSSRYLVKRTGEKVFLECVQDMDHENMFWYRQDPGLGLRLIYFSYDVKMKEKGDIPEGYSVSREKKERFSLILESASTNQTSMYLCASSQGLRTRATQYFGPGTRLLVL.